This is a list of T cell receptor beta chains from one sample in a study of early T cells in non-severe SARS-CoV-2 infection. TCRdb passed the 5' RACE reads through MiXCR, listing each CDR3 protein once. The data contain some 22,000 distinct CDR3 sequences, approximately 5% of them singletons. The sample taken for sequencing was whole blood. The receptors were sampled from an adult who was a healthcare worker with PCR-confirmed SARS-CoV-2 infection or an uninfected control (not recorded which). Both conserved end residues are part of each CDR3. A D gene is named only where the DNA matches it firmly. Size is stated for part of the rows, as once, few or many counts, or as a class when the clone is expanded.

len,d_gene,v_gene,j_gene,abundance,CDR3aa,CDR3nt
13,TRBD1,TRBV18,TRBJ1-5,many,CASSPTGDQPQHF,TGTGCCAGCTCACCGACAGGGGATCAGCCCCAGCATTTT
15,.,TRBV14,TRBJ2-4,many,CASSQGGVAKNIQYF,TGTGCCAGCAGCCAAGGAGGGGTAGCCAAAAACATTCAGTACTTC
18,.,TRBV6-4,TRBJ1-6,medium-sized,CASSTSARDSSYNSPLHF,TGTGCCAGCAGTACCTCGGCCAGGGATAGCTCCTATAATTCACCCCTCCACTTT
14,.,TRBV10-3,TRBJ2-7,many,CAISGRDGSYEQYF,TGTGCCATCAGTGGCCGGGACGGCTCCTACGAGCAGTACTTC
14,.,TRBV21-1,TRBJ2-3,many,CASSKPTGTDTQYF,TGTGCCAGCAGCAAACCCACAGGGACAGATACGCAGTATTTT
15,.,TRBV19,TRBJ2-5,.,CASSIGPDSRETQYF,TGTGCCAGTAGTATAGGACCGGATTCCCGGGAGACCCAGTACTTC
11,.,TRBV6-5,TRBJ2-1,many,CASSYSGEQFF,TGTGCCAGCAGTTACTCCGGGGAGCAGTTCTTC
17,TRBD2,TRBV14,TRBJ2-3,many,CASSQDPRTSGKNTQYF,TGTGCCAGCAGCCAAGATCCGAGGACTAGCGGGAAAAATACGCAGTATTTT
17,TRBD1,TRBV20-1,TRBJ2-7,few,CSARDGITRGSSYEQYF,TGCAGTGCTAGAGATGGGATTACCAGGGGGAGCTCCTACGAGCAGTACTTC
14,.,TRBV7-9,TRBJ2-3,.,CASSSPPGADTQYF,TGTGCCAGCAGCTCACCCCCCGGGGCAGATACGCAGTATTTT
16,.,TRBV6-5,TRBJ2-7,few,CASSRDGEGSSYEQYF,TGTGCCAGCAGTCGGGACGGCGAAGGAAGCTCCTACGAGCAGTACTTC
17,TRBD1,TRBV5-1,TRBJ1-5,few,CASSPTPGTGNGQPQHF,TGCGCCAGCAGCCCGACCCCCGGGACAGGGAATGGTCAGCCCCAGCATTTT
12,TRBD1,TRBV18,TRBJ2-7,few,CASSPAGGEQYF,TGTGCCAGCTCACCAGCAGGGGGAGAGCAGTACTTC
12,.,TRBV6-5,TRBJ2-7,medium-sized,CASRRGGAEQYF,TGTGCCAGCCGTCGGGGTGGGGCCGAGCAGTACTTC
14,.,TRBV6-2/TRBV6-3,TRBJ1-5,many,CASTKGGANQPQHF,TGTGCCAGCACCAAGGGGGGGGCAAATCAGCCCCAGCATTTT
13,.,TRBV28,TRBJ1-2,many,CASSPHRVNGYTF,TGTGCCAGCAGCCCGCACAGGGTGAATGGCTACACCTTC
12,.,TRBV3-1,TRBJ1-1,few,CASSQGSTEAFF,TGTGCCAGCAGCCAAGGTAGTACTGAAGCTTTCTTT
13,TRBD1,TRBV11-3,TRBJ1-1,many,CASSLESTGLAFF,TGTGCCAGCAGCTTAGAGTCGACAGGGTTGGCTTTCTTT
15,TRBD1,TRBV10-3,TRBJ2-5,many,CAISEQQGVEETQYF,TGTGCCATCAGTGAGCAACAGGGGGTTGAAGAGACCCAGTACTTC
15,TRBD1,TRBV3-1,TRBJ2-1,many,CASSPGTDVYNEQFF,TGTGCCAGCAGCCCCGGGACAGATGTTTACAATGAGCAGTTCTTC
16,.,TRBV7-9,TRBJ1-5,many,CASSMEPGPINQPQHF,TGTGCCAGCAGCATGGAACCGGGACCGATCAATCAGCCCCAGCATTTT
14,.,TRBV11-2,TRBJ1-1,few,CASSFNGRNTEAFF,TGTGCCAGCAGCTTTAACGGACGGAACACTGAAGCTTTCTTT
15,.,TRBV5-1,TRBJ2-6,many,CASSLEDSGANVLTF,TGCGCCAGCAGCTTGGAGGACTCTGGGGCCAACGTCCTGACTTTC
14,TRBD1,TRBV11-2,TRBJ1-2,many,CASSLDRGNYGYTF,TGTGCCAGCAGCTTAGACAGGGGGAACTATGGCTACACCTTC
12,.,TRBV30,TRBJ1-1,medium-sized,CAWSVAGVAAFF,TGTGCCTGGAGTGTAGCGGGTGTGGCCGCTTTCTTT
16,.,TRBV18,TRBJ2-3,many,CASSPPGRPITDTQYF,TGTGCCAGCTCACCACCGGGCCGCCCTATCACAGATACGCAGTATTTT
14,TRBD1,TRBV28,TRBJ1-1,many,CAINTGVMNTEAFF,TGTGCCATCAACACAGGGGTGATGAACACTGAAGCTTTCTTT
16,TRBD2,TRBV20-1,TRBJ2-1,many,CSARGVVSGENNEQFF,TGCAGTGCTAGAGGGGTGGTTAGCGGGGAAAACAATGAGCAGTTCTTC
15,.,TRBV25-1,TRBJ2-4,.,CASGNSRLAKNIQYF,TGTGCCAGCGGTAACAGCCGTCTAGCCAAAAACATTCAGTACTTC
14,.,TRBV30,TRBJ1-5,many,CAWSVPGQGQPQHF,TGTGCCTGGAGTGTACCCGGGCAAGGGCAGCCCCAGCATTTT
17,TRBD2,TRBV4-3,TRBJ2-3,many,CASSPRVAGISTDTQYF,TGCGCCAGCAGCCCTCGGGTAGCGGGGATTAGCACAGATACGCAGTATTTT
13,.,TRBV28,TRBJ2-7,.,CASSGPSRDEQYF,TGTGCCAGCAGCGGCCCTTCGAGGGACGAGCAGTACTTC
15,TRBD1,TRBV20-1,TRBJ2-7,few,CSATQIQGAPSEQYF,TGCAGTGCTACTCAAATACAGGGGGCGCCTTCCGAGCAGTACTTC
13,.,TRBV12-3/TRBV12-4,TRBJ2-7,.,CASSRAASYEQYF,TGTGCCAGCAGTAGGGCAGCCTCCTACGAGCAGTACTTC
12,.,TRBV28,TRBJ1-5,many,CASRAGDQPQHF,TGTGCCAGCAGGGCGGGGGATCAGCCCCAGCATTTT
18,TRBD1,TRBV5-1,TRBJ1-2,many,CASSSWRTGANPNYGYTF,TGCGCCAGCAGCTCCTGGAGGACAGGCGCCAATCCTAACTATGGCTACACCTTC
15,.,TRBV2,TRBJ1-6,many,CASTSSSSYNSPLHF,TGTGCCAGCACGAGCTCGAGCTCCTATAATTCACCCCTCCACTTT
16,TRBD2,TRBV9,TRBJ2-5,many,CASSVGGLAAVKTQYF,TGTGCCAGCAGCGTAGGAGGACTAGCGGCTGTGAAGACCCAGTACTTC
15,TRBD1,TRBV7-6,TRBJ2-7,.,CASSEEPTGVYEQYF,TGTGCCAGCAGCGAGGAACCTACAGGGGTGTACGAGCAGTACTTC
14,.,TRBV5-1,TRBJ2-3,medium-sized,CASQPVGGTDTQYF,TGCGCCAGCCAGCCTGTTGGGGGTACAGATACGCAGTATTTT
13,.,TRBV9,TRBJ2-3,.,CASSVQITDTQYF,TGTGCCAGCAGCGTACAGATCACAGATACGCAGTATTTT
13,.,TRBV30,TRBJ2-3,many,CAWRPPGGDTQYF,TGTGCCTGGAGGCCTCCCGGGGGAGATACGCAGTATTTT
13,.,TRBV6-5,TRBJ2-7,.,CASSYSPEYEQYF,TGTGCCAGCAGTTACTCGCCGGAATACGAGCAGTACTTC
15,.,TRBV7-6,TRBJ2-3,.,CASSLYFQKPDTQYF,TGTGCCAGCAGCTTGTATTTTCAGAAACCGGATACGCAGTATTTT
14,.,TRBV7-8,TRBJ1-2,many,CASSSRDGVYGYTF,TGTGCCAGCAGCTCGAGGGACGGGGTCTATGGCTACACCTTC
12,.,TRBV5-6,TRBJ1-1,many,CASSWGPTEAFF,TGTGCCAGCAGCTGGGGACCCACTGAAGCTTTCTTT
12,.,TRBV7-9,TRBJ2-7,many,CASRPDSYEQYF,TGTGCCAGCAGACCCGACAGTTACGAGCAGTACTTC
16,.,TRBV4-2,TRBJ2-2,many,CASSQTGQSNTGELFF,TGTGCCAGCAGCCAGACTGGACAATCGAACACCGGGGAGCTGTTTTTT
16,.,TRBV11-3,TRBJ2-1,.,CASSLGTRSSYNEQFF,TGTGCCAGCAGCTTAGGGACGCGAAGTTCCTACAATGAGCAGTTCTTC
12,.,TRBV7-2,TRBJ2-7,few,CASSEAPYEQYF,TGTGCCAGCAGCGAGGCCCCCTACGAGCAGTACTTC
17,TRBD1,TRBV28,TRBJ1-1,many,CASSPETGALMNTEAFF,TGTGCCAGCAGTCCTGAAACAGGGGCCCTTATGAACACTGAAGCTTTCTTT
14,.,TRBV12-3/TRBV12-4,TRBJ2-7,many,CASSLEHGSYEQYF,TGTGCCAGCAGTTTGGAACACGGGTCCTACGAGCAGTACTTC
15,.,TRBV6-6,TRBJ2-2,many,CASRRLGTNTGELFF,TGTGCCAGCAGGAGACTGGGAACGAACACCGGGGAGCTGTTTTTT
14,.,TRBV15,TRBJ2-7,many,CATSRDRGAYEQYF,TGTGCCACCAGCAGAGATCGAGGGGCCTACGAGCAGTACTTC